These T cell receptor beta chains were read from a single sample in a study of graft-versus-host responses after intestinal transplantation. Sequenced by immunoSEQ multiplex PCR; TCRdb stores in-frame clones only, minus some. The sample carries 4,500 to 6,000 clones, about 70% recorded once. The sample consisted of PBMCs, taken just under 330 days after intestinal transplant. The receptors here all came from a human patient who received an intestinal transplant, so some T cells may come from the graft donor. Each CDR3 is given with its conserved first and last residue. A D gene is named only where the DNA matches it firmly. Clone size appears in some rows only: once, few, many, or a class for an expanded clone.

>TRBJ1-6|TRBV30|-|-
TGTGCCTGGAGTGATCTTGGGGGGGGGTATGATTCACCCCTCCACTTT
CAWSDLGGGYDSPLHF
>TRBJ2-5|TRBV4-1|TRBD2|-
TGCGCCAGCAGCCAAGATAGCGGGGGCCAAGAGACCCAGTACTTC
CASSQDSGGQETQYF
>TRBJ2-7|TRBV23-1|-|-
TGCGCCAGCAGTCAAAGACAGTACGAGCAGTACTTC
CASSQRQYEQYF
>TRBJ1-4|TRBV6-1|TRBD1|-
TGTGCCAGCAGTGGGGGACAGGGGCCTGAAAAACTGTTTTTT
CASSGGQGPEKLFF
>TRBJ1-1|TRBV6-5|-|-
TGTGCCAGCCAAGCCGGAGAGGGGGTCTGGACTGAAGCTTTCTTT
CASQAGEGVWTEAFF
>TRBJ1-6|TRBV6-4|TRBD1|-
TGTGCCAGCAGTGACATGGCAGGGGGAAATTCACCCCTCCACTTT
CASSDMAGGNSPLHF
>TRBJ1-6|TRBV11-2|TRBD1|-
TGTGCCAGCAGCACAGGGGGCTTACTTAATTCACCCCTCCACTTT
CASSTGGLLNSPLHF
>TRBJ2-7|TRBV25-1|TRBD2|-
TGTGCCAGCAGTGAAGGCGCTAGCGGGGTTAGGTACTACGAGCAGTACTTC
CASSEGASGVRYYEQYF
>TRBJ2-7|TRBV7-9|-|-
TGTGCCAGCAGCTTAGCAAATTTTTACGAGCAGTACTTC
CASSLANFYEQYF
>TRBJ2-6|TRBV4-3|-|-
TGCGCCAGCAGCCAAGATGGAGGGGCTGGGGCCAACGTCCTGACTTTC
CASSQDGGAGANVLTF
>TRBJ1-1|TRBV7-9|-|-
TGTGCCAGCAGCTTAGGAGAGGGGATCCACACTGAAGCTTTCTTT
CASSLGEGIHTEAFF
>TRBJ1-1|TRBV16|-|-
TGTGCCAGCAGCCAATCTGGGAGGTTGAACACTGAAGCTTTCTTT
CASSQSGRLNTEAFF
>TRBJ1-6|TRBV9|TRBD1|few
TGTGCCAGCAGCCTCCAGGGACAGGGGACCCTCCACTTT
CASSLQGQGTLHF
>TRBJ1-6|TRBV2|TRBD1|few
TGTGCCAGCAGTGAAATTCAGGGGGCGAATAATTCACCCCTCCACTTT
CASSEIQGANNSPLHF
>TRBJ1-6|TRBV19|TRBD1|-
TGTGCCAGTAGTATGGCAGGGGGCCTCCACAATTCACCCCTCCACTTT
CASSMAGGLHNSPLHF
>TRBJ2-7|TRBV18|-|-
TGTGCCAGCTCACCGGGACTGACAACCTACGAGCAGTACTTC
CASSPGLTTYEQYF
>TRBJ2-7|TRBV10-2|-|-
TGCGCCAGCAGGAACTCCTACGAGCAGTACTTC
CASRNSYEQYF
>TRBJ2-7|TRBV4-1|TRBD2|-
TGCGCCAGCAGCCAAGTGGGCGGGGGTGCCTACGAGCAGTACTTC
CASSQVGGGAYEQYF
>TRBJ1-6|TRBV6-8|-|-
TGTGCCAGCAGCCTTAACGAGAATTCACCCCTCCACTTT
CASSLNENSPLHF
>TRBJ1-5|TRBV7-2|-|-
TGTGCCAGCAGCTTAGACAGGGTTCAGCCCCAGCATTTT
CASSLDRVQPQHF
>TRBJ2-7|TRBV4-3|-|-
TGCGCCAGCAGCCAAGATCGGGGGGCCCGCTACGAGCAGTACTTC
CASSQDRGARYEQYF
>TRBJ1-2|TRBV9|-|-
TGTGCCAGCAGCGGAGCCGGGACGGCCATCGGCTACACCTTC
CASSGAGTAIGYTF
>TRBJ2-5|TRBV9|-|-
TGTGCCAGCAACTCCCTTGGGGCAGGTCAAGAGACCCAGTACTTC
CASNSLGAGQETQYF
>TRBJ2-7|TRBV10-2|-|-
TGCGCCAGCAGTGAGATAAGCGAGCAGTACTTC
CASSEISEQYF
>TRBJ2-1|TRBV9|TRBD2|-
TGTGCCAGCAGCGTATGGTCTAGCGGCTACAATGAGCAGTTCTTC
CASSVWSSGYNEQFF
>TRBJ1-3|TRBV6-1|-|-
TGTGCCAGCAGTGTCGCAAGGGCTGGAAACACCATATATTTT
CASSVARAGNTIYF
>TRBJ2-7|TRBV4-3|TRBD1|-
TGCGCCAGCAGCCATTCCGGGACAGGGGCCTACGAGCAGTACTTC
CASSHSGTGAYEQYF
>TRBJ2-7|TRBV19|TRBD1|-
TGTGCCAGTAACCCGACAGGGGCTGCAGTCGAGCAGTACTTC
CASNPTGAAVEQYF
>TRBJ1-1|TRBV7-6|TRBD1|-
TGTGCCAGCAGCTTAGGGACAGGGTCGGGAACTGAAGCTTTCTTT
CASSLGTGSGTEAFF
>TRBJ1-2|TRBV4-3|TRBD1|-
TGCGCCAGCAGCCAAGATGTGGGACAGGCGGGGGCGACCTTC
CASSQDVGQAGATF
>TRBJ2-7|TRBV5-4|TRBD1|-
TGTGCCAGCAGCTTAGATTTGGCACGGGACAGTTTTCCCTACGAGCAGTACTTC
CASSLDLARDSFPYEQYF
>TRBJ2-7|TRBV6-4|TRBD2|-
TGTGCCAGCAGTGAGACTAGCGGGGACTACTACGAGCAGTACTTC
CASSETSGDYYEQYF
>TRBJ2-1|TRBV5-4|-|-
TGTGCCAGCAGCTTGCCACGGGGTATGTACAATGAGCAGTTCTTC
CASSLPRGMYNEQFF
>TRBJ1-1|TRBV6-6|-|few
TGTGCCAGCATCAGTGGGGGGGAGGCTTTCTTT
CASISGGEAFF
>TRBJ1-5|TRBV5-1|-|-
TGCGCCAGCAGCTTGGTCCCAGGGGCAGGGCAGCCCCAGCATTTT
CASSLVPGAGQPQHF
>TRBJ1-5|TRBV11-2|TRBD1|-
TGTGCCAGCAGCCCGGGGGACAGCCATTATAGCAATCAGCCCCAGCATTTT
CASSPGDSHYSNQPQHF
>TRBJ2-3|TRBV4-3|-|-
TGCGCCAGCGCTCCTTTGGGGATCACAGATACGCAGTATTTT
CASAPLGITDTQYF
>TRBJ1-4|TRBV29-1|TRBD1|-
TGCAGCGTCGGACAGGGAAGGACTAATGAAAAACTGTTTTTT
CSVGQGRTNEKLFF
>TRBJ2-1|TRBV7-2|-|-
TGTGCCAGCAGCGCGCAGGGTAATGCCTACAATGAGCAGTTCTTC
CASSAQGNAYNEQFF
>TRBJ2-7|TRBV4-1|TRBD2|few
TGCGCCAGCAGCCAAGTTATGGGTGGACTAGAGCTCTCCGAGCAGTACTTC
CASSQVMGGLELSEQYF
>TRBJ1-2|TRBV21-1|-|-
TGTGCCAGCAGCAAAGAACACTATGGCTACACCTTC
CASSKEHYGYTF
>TRBJ1-2|TRBV6-4|TRBD1|-
TGTGCCAGCACAGACAGGGAAGAAAGCTACACCTTC
CASTDREESYTF
>TRBJ1-2|TRBV7-2|-|-
TGTGCCAGCAGCATACAGACAGGATCTAGCTACACCTTC
CASSIQTGSSYTF
>TRBJ2-3|TRBV18|-|-
TGTGCCAGCTCTCGGATGTGGCAGGGTGATACGCAGTATTTT
CASSRMWQGDTQYF
>TRBJ2-1|TRBV5-1|-|-
TGCGCCAGCAGCCCCACAATGGGGGGTAATGAGCAGTTCTTC
CASSPTMGGNEQFF
>TRBJ2-3|TRBV11-3|-|large
TGTGCCAGCGCGGGAGATACGCAGTATTTT
CASAGDTQYF